Here is one TCR beta chain with its context. This clonotype has a handful of counts. Its antigen is not yet known. No quality values exist for individual bases; no much larger clone is one base distant. The CDR3 sequence holds 17 residues, the cysteine and phenylalanine included. The kept DNA is CDR3 alone, 51 bases in frame from the first base. CDR1 and CDR2, looked up from the germline V gene, are SGHTA and FQGNSA. Cut back by 0 bases and 8 bases, the V and J ends lie 19 bases apart. All donors were healthy Caucasians. Three pairs of female monozygotic twins, all aged about 18 to 29 years, made up the twin cohort. Miltenyi CD45RO+ enrichment and human naive T-cell isolation kits were used to isolate memory (CD45RO+) and naive T cells from PBMC. Libraries were built with 5' RACE. TCRdb names Illumina HiSeq 2000 as the instrument used. Template switching introduced a universal primer binding site; the final cDNA contained a unique molecular identifier, enabling accurate counting of TCR cDNA molecules. First-strand cDNA for TCR alpha and beta chains was synthesized from specific primers in the conserved constant-segment region. To control for contamination, each cDNA library was double barcoded with a SMART-Mk sample barcode plus Illumina barcodes. TruSeq adapter sequences along with Illumina sample barcodes were introduced in two successive PCR steps. The Illumina HiSeq platform was used with custom primers to sequence TCR alpha and beta cDNA libraries. The authors' analysis ran thus. Raw reads were processed with MiGEC to extract unique molecular identifiers, and MiXCR was used to determine CDR3 positions. Recombination models were inferred per individual with the repgenHMM and IGoR tools using an EM algorithm. The tcR package in R was used for shared clonotype analysis, with sharing normalized by the product of cloneset sizes. To study raw recombination without the effects of thymic and clonal selection, out-of-frame nonproductive sequences were analyzed. TCRdb's own reprocessing of the public reads used fastp at Q25 and MiXCR and kept productive beta chains. Identical CDR3 proteins give one entry, which carries the most common genes and DNA. These V and J calls are TCRdb output, not the study's own analysis. Across this sample there are hundreds of thousands of distinct CDR3 sequences, with 7% seen only once. The ten largest clones represent 3.5% to 4% of the sample.

These data are taken from a study of identical twins listed by TCRdb under 2016. Regarding the research as a whole: To test whether fetal clonotypes persist, the study used deep sequencing on TCR alpha and beta repertoires from monozygotic twins, unrelated adults of various ages, and cord blood. To rule out contamination, the twin experiments were replicated at different times with different library preparation protocols. General study outcomes and caveats: Because the same donors could not be followed over many years, the conclusions depended on cross-sectional statistical analysis. Out-of-frame TCR alpha sequences shared between twins showed an excess of low generation-probability sequences compared with coincidental sharing between unrelated individuals. Abundant cord blood beta clonotypes had fewer insertions, young adult naive repertoires showed a similar but weaker trend, and memory repertoires showed no such trend. Invariant T cells such as MAIT and iNKT could partly confound zero-insertion analyses, although diverse VJ usage argued against such confounding for most clonotypes. Recombination models systematically underestimated out-of-frame TCR alpha sharing in monozygotic twins but agreed with sharing between unrelated individuals. Excess twin sharing in beta out-of-frame sequences was weaker because fewer shared sequences lowered the signal-to-noise ratio.

These same data were also listed under a study on yellow fever vaccine responses in identical twins. From that second study: The authors reported that the T cell response to vaccination in identical twins appeared partly convergent and partly personalized. In identical twins, the study followed T cell clones that responded to the vaccine with precision.

Recombination joined TRBV7-2 with TRBJ2-2, and possibly TRBD1, on 6 matching bases. The sequenced sample consisted of memory (CD45RO+) T cells sorted from blood. Interpreted using the paper, the cell subset or site label stands for: CD45RO+ enriched T cells. This sequence was found in a woman aged 18-29 years in good health. The sequenced DNA is TGTGCCAGCAGCTTAGCGCAGAGGGGGTTGTTTGCTGGGGAGCTGTTTTTT. The encoded protein is CASSLAQRGLFAGELFF.